This T cell receptor beta chain derives from a study of blood T cells in healthy people across ages. Each of the donors had approximately 10 milliliters of peripheral blood drawn into EDTA-treated Vacutainer tubes. With a J-beta primer mix and a sample-barcoded 5' primer, a second PCR ran 7 to 11 cycles. In TCRdb, the 5' RACE reads were re-called with MiXCR into one record per CDR3 protein. This table holds some 900,000 distinct CDR3 sequences, roughly 26% found once. This clonotype was counted ten times or more. As yet, its antigen is unknown. General study findings and limits: Unknown donor CMV status possibly confounded expanded clonotype changes. Underestimates were what the diversity estimates from one million T cells were considered to be. Relative to aged donors, long-lived donors carried more naive CD4+ cells and displayed higher diversity.

The receptor comes from a woman aged 80 or over in good health. Sequenced: blood.

CDR3 region: CASSILSGGSLDEQFF. CDR3 bases: TGTGCCAGCAGTATCCTTAGCGGGGGCAGCTTGGATGAGCAGTTCTTC. The chain recombines TRBV28 with TRBJ2-1; TRBD2 aligns across 9 bases. Germline V lookup: CDR1 MDHEN, CDR2 SYDVKM. After removal of 5 bases from V and 8 bases from J, the junction contained 13 bases not matched to a gene. The CDR3 extends over 16 amino acids.